This entry lists 9 T cell receptor beta chains sequenced from one sample in a study of Ad26.COV2.S vaccination and SARS-CoV-2 variants. The assay was immunoSEQ multiplex PCR, and TCRdb's table has in-frame clones only and misses some. The profile shows roughly 350,000 clones, around 88% of them singletons. The treatment is: around 19 received Ad26.COV2.S at low or high dose, single or two shots; several received placebo; per-sample allocation not given. Samples came from day 63 after the first vaccine or placebo injection. The sequenced sample was peripheral blood, obtained in a trial of Ad26.COV2.S vaccine versus placebo. These receptor sequences come from a person aged 18 to 65 who received the Ad26.COV2.S COVID-19 vaccine or a placebo.

This chain uses TRBV2 with TRBJ2-3; no clear D. CDR1 is SNHLY and CDR2 is FYNNEI in the germline V gene. The CDR3 runs to 15 residues. V was pared by 1 base and J by 1 base, with 9 bases between. For the CDR3, the DNA is TGTGCCAGCAGTGAAGTGGGGATGGGCACAGATACGCAGTATTTT. Residues: CASSEVGMGTDTQYF.

The chain uses TRBV4-2 and TRBJ2-7; 7 bases agree with TRBD1. In germline, CDR1 is LGHNA, CDR2 YNFKEQ. The J segment lost 1 base and the V segment lost 3 bases, leaving 6 bases of the junction unmatched. CDR3 length equals 15 residues. The CDR3 spells CASSQTRDSSYEQYF. The DNA of the CDR3 is TGTGCCAGCAGCCAGACCCGGGACAGTTCCTACGAGCAGTACTTC.

This chain connects TRBV14 to TRBJ1-3; no definite D call. CDR3 length: 14 amino acids. Germline lookup yields CDR1 SGHDN and CDR2 FVKESK. Trimming pared 4 bases from V and 4 bases from J, leaving 11 bases between. The CDR3 bases are TGTGCCAGCAGCCGCAATCGGCCCGGAAACACCATATATTTT. This translates into CASSRNRPGNTIYF.

This sequence joins TRBV29-1 and TRBJ1-2, with 7 bases matching TRBD1. Losses at the gene ends were 5 bases for V and 4 bases for J; bases not matched to a gene: 7. Germline V gene sequence: CDR1 SQVTM, CDR2 ANQGSEA. This CDR3 region has 13 residues. CDR3 amino acids: CSVQGGAGYGYTF. The CDR3 DNA reads as TGCAGCGTTCAAGGGGGCGCTGGCTATGGCTACACCTTC.

The V and J genes are TRBV27 and TRBJ2-7; 9 bases are shared with TRBD1. Germline CDR1 and CDR2: MNHEY and SMNVEV (reference sequence). The ends lost 0 bases at V and 4 bases at J; junction bases unmatched: 4. The CDR3 has 15 amino acids. CDR3 in DNA: TGTGCCAGCAGTTTATCCGGGACAGGGTCTTACGAGCAGTACTTC. Translation gives CASSLSGTGSYEQYF.

Here the CDR3 reads CASSPGQGAGTQYF. Written as DNA, the CDR3 is TGTGCCAGTAGTCCGGGACAGGGGGCGGGTACGCAGTATTTT. The V call is TRBV19, the J call TRBJ2-3, with TRBD1 matching over 12 bases. V shed 5 bases, J shed 8 bases, and the junction held 5 bases outside the gene matches. Germline CDR1 is LNHDA and CDR2 is SQIVND (reference sequence). There are 14 residues in the CDR3.

The chain joins TRBV6-5 to TRBJ2-3; 8 positions match TRBD2. The CDR3 length is 13 residues. J gave up 5 bases and V 6 bases, and 4 bases lay outside the gene matches. Germline V CDR1 and CDR2: MNHEY, SVGAGI. CDR3 DNA: TGTGCCAGCAGGAGGCTAGCGGGAGATACGCAGTATTTT. Protein sequence: CASRRLAGDTQYF.

The gene calls are TRBV18 and TRBJ1-1; 8 bases fit TRBD1. After removal of 5 bases from V and 11 bases from J, the junction contained 7 bases not matched to a gene. CDR1 and CDR2 (germline): KGHSH, LQKENI. The CDR3 consists of 12 residues. The CDR3 region is CASSSSQGAAFF. The CDR3 nucleotides are TGTGCCAGCTCATCAAGCCAGGGGGCGGCTTTCTTT.

J is TRBJ1-5 and V is TRBV15, with a weak D call TRBD1 (5 bases). V was trimmed by 1 base and J by 1 base, leaving 5 bases between them. Germline CDR1 and CDR2: LNHNV and YYDKDF (reference sequence). The CDR3 sequence is 14 residues long. The CDR3 DNA is TGTGCCACCAGCAGAGCAGGGAGCAATCAGCCCCAGCATTTT. Protein product: CATSRAGSNQPQHF.